This T cell receptor beta chain was sequenced in a study of CD8+CD57+ T cells in acquired aplastic anemia. Study-level points and caveats: Patients and controls shared 25 to 30 CD8+ CDR3 sequences, which appeared highly expressed in patients and within their immunodominant clones.

Germline values: CDR1 DFQATT, CDR2 SNEGSKA (reference sequence). The CDR3 spans 14 residues. Both TCR beta VDJ combination and CDR3 sequence profiling were carried out. Genomic DNA was the template for this profiling. TCRdb ran MiXCR on the reads and lists one entry per CDR3 protein. This repertoire shows just over 450,000 distinct CDR3 sequences, roughly 34% found once; its top ten account for 0.7% to 1%. Concerning this clonotype itself: What it recognizes is unknown. At one end, the junction sequence differs from germline, possibly due to a read error.

Only patients with CD8+CD57+ cell expansion on flow cytometry were chosen for sequencing. J is TRBJ2-3 and V is TRBV20-1; a possible D gene is TRBD2 (5 bases). The sequence was collected from a human donor with aplastic anemia. The sequenced sample consisted of sorted CD4+, CD8+, or CD8+CD57+ T cells (not recorded which) from PBMCs. CDR3 loop: CSASRSTNTDTQYF. Written as DNA, the CDR3 is TGCAGCGCTAGCAGGAGCACTAACACAGATACGCAGTATTTT.